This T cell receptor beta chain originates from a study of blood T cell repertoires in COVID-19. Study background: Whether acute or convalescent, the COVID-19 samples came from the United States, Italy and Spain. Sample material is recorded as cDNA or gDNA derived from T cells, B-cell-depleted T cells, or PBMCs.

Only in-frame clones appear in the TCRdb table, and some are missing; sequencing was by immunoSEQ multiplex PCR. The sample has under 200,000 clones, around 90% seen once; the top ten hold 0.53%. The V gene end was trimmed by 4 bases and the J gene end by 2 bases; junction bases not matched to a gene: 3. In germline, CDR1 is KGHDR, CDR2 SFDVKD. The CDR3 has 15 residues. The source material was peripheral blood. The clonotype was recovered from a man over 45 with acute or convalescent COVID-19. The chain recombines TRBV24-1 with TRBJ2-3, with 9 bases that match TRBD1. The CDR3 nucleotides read TGTGCCACCAGTGAGGACAGGGGTAACACAGATACGCAGTATTTT. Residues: CATSEDRGNTDTQYF.